The 18 T cell receptor beta chains below all came from one sample that was sequenced in a study of cytomegalovirus exposure and HLA in healthy donors. Some clones are missing from TCRdb's copy, which holds only in-frame ones; the method was immunoSEQ multiplex PCR. The table includes hundreds of thousands of clones, around nine tenths detected once. The sample consisted of PBMCs. These receptors were obtained from a man younger than 35 in good health and CMV-seronegative.

The gene calls are TRBV4-3 and TRBJ2-2, with TRBD2 matching 9 bases. This CDR3 contains 16 residues. Unmatched junction bases numbered 6, after V lost 0 bases and J lost 7 bases. Germline-derived CDR1 and CDR2 are LGHNA and YSLEER. CDR3 nucleotides: TGCGCCAGCAGCCAAGAGAAGCGGGGGGCGCGCGGGGAGCTGTTTTTT. Protein product: CASSQEKRGARGELFF.

The gene calls are TRBV4-1 and TRBJ2-7; tentatively, D is TRBD2 (6 bases). V gave up 4 bases and J gave up 3 bases, with 13 bases separating them. This CDR3 has 14 residues. In germline, CDR1 is MGHRA, CDR2 YSYEKL. CDR3 bases: TGCGCCAGCAGCCCGATGGGGGGAGACTACGAGCAGTACTTC. Protein: CASSPMGGDYEQYF.

The chain links TRBV14 to TRBJ2-5, with TRBD2 matching over 7 bases. V trimming: 3 bases; J trimming: 4 bases; junction bases outside the gene matches: 5. CDR1 and CDR2 (germline): SGHDN, FVKESK. CDR3 size: 14 residues. In nucleotides, the CDR3 is TGTGCCAGCAGCCACCCTGGGAGGGTAGAGACCCAGTACTTC. This codes for CASSHPGRVETQYF.

This clone was observed once. The rearrangement joins TRBV4-1 to TRBJ2-2; D is perhaps TRBD1 (5 bases). Germline V CDR1 and CDR2: MGHRA, YSYEKL. Trimming took off 6 bases at V and 4 bases at J, with 15 bases between the two ends. The CDR3 contains 15 residues. DNA for the CDR3: TGCGCCAGCAGAGTCTTGCCAGGGATCACCGGGGAGCTGTTTTTT. Translation gives CASRVLPGITGELFF.

V gene TRBV4-3 combines with J gene TRBJ2-1; 11 bases line up with TRBD1. The junction had 4 bases not matched to a gene; V was cut back by 4 bases and J by 8 bases. Germline V gives CDR1 LGHNA, CDR2 YSLEER. The CDR3 is 14 amino acids. CDR3 residues: CASSRWTGGDEQFF. CDR3 coding DNA: TGCGCCAGCAGCCGATGGACAGGGGGCGATGAGCAGTTCTTC.

The CDR3 here is CASSLTGSRNSPLHF. The CDR3 DNA follows: TGCGCCAGCAGCCTGACAGGCTCTCGTAATTCACCCCTCCACTTT. This chain uses TRBV5-1 with TRBJ1-6; weak D call: TRBD1 (6 bases). Trimming took off 4 bases at V and 6 bases at J, with 14 bases between the two ends. The germline gives CDR1 SGHRS, CDR2 YFSETQ. The CDR3 is 15 amino acids.

In DNA, the CDR3 is TGTGCCAGCACCCCCCGAGGGGCCGACAGGGACTTTCGTGGCTACACCTTC. It encodes CASTPRGADRDFRGYTF. The chain links TRBV28 to TRBJ1-2; 7 bases map to TRBD1. Germline V lookup: CDR1 MDHEN, CDR2 SYDVKM. J was trimmed by 7 bases and V by 7 bases; bases with no gene match: 21. The CDR3 covers 17 residues.

This clone came up a few times. The chain has TRBV7-3 and TRBJ2-2, with TRBD1 matching 7 bases. CDR3 length: 13 residues. Looked up from germline, CDR1 is SGHTA and CDR2 is FQGTGA. J was trimmed by 2 bases and V by 7 bases; bases with no gene match: 1. The CDR3 is CASKGANTGELFF. The CDR3 DNA reads as TGTGCCAGCAAGGGGGCCAACACCGGGGAGCTGTTTTTT.

The V call is TRBV28, the J call TRBJ1-2, with TRBD1 identical over 8 bases. The CDR3 spans 14 residues. Trimming cost V 3 bases and J 4 bases; bases outside gene matches: 4. Germline V gene data show CDR1 as MDHEN and CDR2 as SYDVKM. The CDR3 DNA reads TGTGCCAGCAGTTTGGGACAGGTACCCTATGGCTACACCTTC. Translating it yields CASSLGQVPYGYTF.

The chain employs TRBV27 and TRBJ2-7; 7 bases match TRBD2. Germline CDR1 reads MNHEY; CDR2 reads SMNVEV (reference sequence). This CDR3 region has 12 residues. Unmatched junction bases numbered 5, after V lost 6 bases and J lost 6 bases. CDR3 protein: CASRRTGGEQYF. DNA for the CDR3: TGTGCCAGCAGACGGACGGGGGGCGAGCAGTACTTC.

The CDR3 region is CASSLEQYNSPLHF. CDR3 in DNA: TGTGCCAGCAGCTTAGAACAGTATAATTCACCCCTCCACTTT. J is TRBJ1-6 and V is TRBV7-9; D unresolved. The V end lost 1 base, the J end lost 4 bases, and 5 bases lay between the germline ends. Germline lookup yields CDR1 SEHNR and CDR2 FQNEAQ (reference sequence). CDR3 length equals 14 residues.

This rearrangement joins TRBV7-2 to TRBJ2-2, with TRBD1 identical over 9 bases. The germline V gene has CDR1 SGHTA and CDR2 FQGNSA. V was clipped by 2 bases and J by 4 bases; unmatched bases: 5. This CDR3 has 16 residues. CDR3 bases: TGTGCCAGCAGCTTAAAACAGGGGGCGGTCACCGGGGAGCTGTTTTTT. Its protein product is CASSLKQGAVTGELFF.

V and J are TRBV7-2 and TRBJ2-1; weak D call: TRBD1 (6 bases). The CDR3 spans 14 residues. Trimming removed 6 bases at V and 7 bases at J, with 16 bases between. The V gene's germline CDR1 is SGHTA and CDR2 FQGNSA. The CDR3 nucleotides are TGTGCCAGCAGGGACAGAAAGGGGAATAATGAGCAGTTCTTC. Protein sequence: CASRDRKGNNEQFF.

This rearrangement joins TRBV5-1 to TRBJ2-3; the match to TRBD2 covers 11 bases. Germline CDR1 is SGHRS and CDR2 is YFSETQ. J gave up 0 bases and V 4 bases, and 4 bases lay outside the gene matches. The CDR3 totals 16 residues. The chain's CDR3 is CASSQGLAGSTDTQYF. CDR3 in DNA: TGCGCCAGCAGCCAAGGACTAGCGGGTAGCACAGATACGCAGTATTTT. The entire variable domain, with the rest obtained from reference TRBV5-1 and TRBJ2-3, is as follows: KAGVTQTPRYLIKTRGQQVTLSCSPISGHRSVSWYQQTPGQGLQFLFEYFSETQRNKGNFPGRFSGRQFSNSRSEMNVSTLELGDSALYLCASSQGLAGSTDTQYFGPGTRLTVL.

V is TRBV27 and J is TRBJ2-5; TRBD2 aligns across 12 bases. Germline CDR1 and CDR2: MNHEY and SMNVEV (reference sequence). CDR3 length equals 15 residues. The trim removed 6 bases at V and 4 bases at J, leaving 6 bases unmatched. The CDR3 DNA reads as TGTGCCAGCAGGACTAGCGGGGGAGTAGGAGAGACCCAGTACTTC. It encodes CASRTSGGVGETQYF.

The rearrangement links TRBV4-1 to TRBJ1-5; 7 bases fit TRBD1. With 2 bases clipped from V and 3 bases from J, the junction kept 13 bases outside the gene matches. Germline assignment: CDR1 MGHRA and CDR2 YSYEKL. This CDR3 is 18 amino acids long. The CDR3 spells CASSQRGQDLFHNQPQHF. CDR3 DNA sequence: TGCGCCAGCAGCCAACGAGGACAGGATCTCTTCCACAATCAGCCCCAGCATTTT.

This chain links TRBV7-8 with TRBJ2-7, with D possibly being TRBD1 (6 bases). V gave up 1 base and J gave up 9 bases, with 19 bases separating them. The CDR3 extends over 15 amino acids. Germline CDR1 is SGHVS and CDR2 is FQNEAQ. The CDR3, as DNA: TGTGCCAGCAGCTTAGAGTCCGGGACATTTGTCTCGCAGTACTTC. Protein product: CASSLESGTFVSQYF.

The V and J genes are TRBV25-1 and TRBJ2-6, with a weak D call TRBD1 (5 bases). The CDR3 covers 15 residues. Germline assignment: CDR1 MGHDK and CDR2 SYGVNS. V was clipped by 3 bases and J by 0 bases, with 6 bases between them. The CDR3 region has the DNA TGTGCCAGCAGTGATAGGGGCTCTGGGGCCAACGTCCTGACTTTC. It encodes CASSDRGSGANVLTF.